This T cell receptor beta chain is from a study of Graves' ophthalmopathy and Graves' hyperthyroidism. General study points: Blood also contained most of the expanded thyroid clonotypes above 0.001 frequency.

This clonotype was seen repeatedly, ten times or more. Its antigen is still unknown. Diagnosis was based on clinical symptoms, serum thyroxine, TRAb, thyroid ultrasound and orbital computed tomography. Amplified material comprised TCR beta CDR3 regions derived from RNA transcripts. The authors performed first-round RT-PCR with HTBI primers and then a second-round multiplex PCR. TCRdb fed the multiplex PCR reads into MiXCR, producing one record per CDR3 protein. The sample yields 1 million to 1.3 million distinct CDR3 sequences, around a third seen once. Germline V gives CDR1 SQVTM, CDR2 ANQGSEA. Trimming removed 4 bases from V and 5 bases from J; junction bases left unmatched: 15. This CDR3 spans 17 amino acids.

V is TRBV29-1 and J is TRBJ2-7, with 12 bases that match TRBD2. Sequencing used peripheral blood or thyroid tissue (not recorded which). The TCR comes from an adult man with Graves' hyperthyroidism. CDR3 sequence (DNA): TGCAGCGTTGTGGGGGGGGAACTAGCGGGAGGTTGGAACGAGCAGTACTTC. It yields the protein CSVVGGELAGGWNEQYF.